This TCR beta chain stems from a study of shared clonotypes between healthy human individuals. Study-wide context: The composition of the donors was a couple of women and a few men aged 18 to 49. Study results and limitations: The study generally estimated greater richness for naive than memory subsets. Only blood underwent sampling, and tissue repertoires likely differ.

Deletions cut 1 base from V and 4 bases from J, with 3 bases between. Germline CDR1 is SGHAT and CDR2 is FQNNGV. The CDR3 has 12 amino acids. With respect to this clone: Its antigen is undetermined. The same CDR3 also results from other DNA sequences found in this sample.

The table came from immunoSEQ multiplex PCR; TCRdb's copy has only in-frame clones and leaves some out. The sample has over a million clones; 95% to 99% are singletons. Sequencing input: naive CD4+ T cells sorted from blood. As for subset: CD45RA+ positively selected. The V gene is TRBV11-2, the J gene TRBJ2-3; D uncertain. This sequence was found in a man aged 25-45 years in good health. CDR3 DNA sequence: TGTGCCAGCAGCTTAGTAGCAGATACGCAGTATTTT. Protein sequence: CASSLVADTQYF.